Each of the 27 T cell receptor beta chains below was sequenced from the same sample in a study of blood T cells in healthy people across ages. Then a second PCR, running roughly 7 to 11 cycles, was carried out with a sample-barcoded 5' primer and a J-beta primer mix. One entry per CDR3 protein, called by TCRdb with MiXCR from the 5' RACE reads. The sample holds 650,000 to 800,000 distinct CDR3 sequences, 44% seen once. The sample comprised blood. The source of these receptors is a man aged 55 to 70 in good health.

This clonotype has more than one count but fewer than ten. The chain joins TRBV2 to TRBJ2-2; no firm D call. The length of the CDR3 is 13 residues. V was clipped by 7 bases and J by 4 bases, with 10 bases between them. The germline CDR1 and CDR2 sequences are SNHLY and FYNNEI. The CDR3: CASTEYSTGELFF. For the CDR3, the DNA is TGTGCCAGCACTGAGTATAGCACCGGGGAGCTGTTTTTT.

This clonotype was recorded at least ten times. V usage is TRBV20-1 and J usage is TRBJ2-5, with D perhaps assigned TRBD1 or TRBD2 (6 bases each). CDR1 is DFQATT, CDR2 SNEGSKA, per germline (reference sequence). The CDR3 contains 14 residues. V was trimmed by 1 base and J by 4 bases, leaving 13 bases between them. CDR3 in amino acids: CSARAYREAETQYF. The CDR3 DNA is TGCAGTGCTAGAGCCTACAGGGAGGCAGAGACCCAGTACTTC.

J is TRBJ2-1 and V is TRBV30; D unclear. This CDR3 spans 15 amino acids. From germline, CDR1 is GTSNPN and CDR2 SVGIG (reference sequence). Trimming shortened V by 3 bases and J by 3 bases, and 15 bases separated the two germline ends. The CDR3 DNA reads as TGTGCCTGGAGCGTCGGTGTTTCGGGCTACAATGAGCAGTTCTTC. Residues: CAWSVGVSGYNEQFF.

This clonotype was picked up many times. CDR3 loop: CASSSPKGDQPQHF. The CDR3 nucleotides read TGTGCCAGCAGTTCCCCCAAGGGGGATCAGCCCCAGCATTTT. This chain connects TRBV6-6 to TRBJ1-5; possibly TRBD1 for D (6 bases). Germline V gene sequence: CDR1 MNHNY, CDR2 SVGAGI (reference sequence). Trimming took off 4 bases at V and 5 bases at J, with 12 bases between the two ends. The CDR3 runs 14 residues.

The V and J genes are TRBV20-1 and TRBJ2-6, with a weak D call TRBD2 (6 bases). The CDR3 runs 13 residues. CDR1 and CDR2 from the germline V gene are DFQATT and SNEGSKA (reference sequence). The ends were cut back, 0 bases at V and 10 bases at J, with 10 bases in the middle. Here the CDR3 reads CSAREGDLNVLTF. The CDR3 coding sequence is TGCAGTGCTAGAGAGGGGGACTTAAACGTCCTGACTTTC.

As concerns this clonotype: Since a much larger clone is just one base distant, this may be a read error. CDR3 in DNA: TGTGCCAGCAGCTGGAGGAACCGGGACAGGAGAACCCGAGAGACCCAGTACTTC. Encoded protein: CASSWRNRDRRTRETQYF. The chain has TRBV13 and TRBJ2-7, with 8 bases identical to TRBD1. Near its end, the DNA agrees better with TRBJ2-5, so the J call may be wrong. Germline V CDR1 and CDR2: PRHDT, FYEKMQ (reference sequence). This CDR3 has 18 residues.

This rearrangement joins TRBV12-3 or TRBV12-4 to TRBJ2-7; tentative D call: TRBD2 (6 bases). This CDR3 contains 15 residues. Trimming shortened V by 5 bases and J by 7 bases, and 21 bases separated the two germline ends. CDR3 nucleotides: TGTGCCAGCAGTCCAACGGGACTGCGAAGGAATGAGCAGTACTTC. This sequence encodes CASSPTGLRRNEQYF.

This chain links TRBV7-9 with TRBJ2-4; D tentatively fits TRBD1 or TRBD2 (5 bases each). TRBJ2-7 matches the DNA end more closely, so the J call is doubtful. The CDR3 contains 15 residues. CDR1 SEHNR and CDR2 FQNEAQ come from the germline V gene (reference sequence). CDR3 amino acids: CASSLDPGPRDEQYF. The CDR3 DNA reads as TGTGCCAGCAGCCTAGACCCGGGACCTCGGGACGAGCAGTACTTC.

The sample holds a few counts of this clonotype. V usage is TRBV20-1 and J usage is TRBJ2-3, with D perhaps assigned TRBD1 or TRBD2 (5 bases each). V lost 5 bases and J 1 base, leaving 19 bases between the germline ends. The CDR3 contains 16 residues. CDR1 and CDR2 from the germline V gene are DFQATT and SNEGSKA (reference sequence). The CDR3 spells CSAGVTGLWGTDTQYF. For the CDR3, the DNA is TGCAGTGCTGGCGTCACGGGGCTCTGGGGCACAGATACGCAGTATTTT.

This chain joins TRBV24-1 and TRBJ2-1; D ambiguous. Trimming cost V 3 bases and J 5 bases, with 10 bases left between them. Germline CDR1 KGHDR, CDR2 SFDVKD. The CDR3 loop spans 14 amino acids. The CDR3 here is CATSDIVGNNEQFF. CDR3 nucleotides: TGTGCCACCAGTGATATAGTAGGAAACAATGAGCAGTTCTTC.

The chain combines TRBV11-2 with TRBJ2-5; TRBD1 matches 12 bases. The CDR3 has 17 amino acids. V gave up 3 bases and J gave up 11 bases; unmatched junction bases: 16. Germline CDR1 reads SGHAT; CDR2 reads FQNNGV. CDR3: CASSFRPMGQGAFEQYF. CDR3 nucleotide sequence: TGTGCCAGCAGCTTCCGCCCTATGGGACAGGGGGCGTTTGAGCAGTACTTC.

The chain has TRBV6-5 and TRBJ1-1; 10 nucleotides line up with TRBD1. The CDR3 length is 15 residues. The V gene end was trimmed by 8 bases and the J gene end by 8 bases; junction bases not matched to a gene: 14. Per germline, CDR1 MNHEY and CDR2 SVGAGI. In nucleotides, the CDR3 is TGTGCCAGCCAGGGAGACAGGGGGCGTATATCCGAAGCTTTCTTT. The encoded protein is CASQGDRGRISEAFF.

This clonotype has only a few counts. The CDR3: CSAITGASPTDTQYF. The CDR3 DNA is TGCAGTGCTATCACAGGGGCCTCCCCCACAGATACGCAGTATTTT. This chain connects TRBV20-1 to TRBJ2-3; 7 bases map to TRBD1. Germline V gene sequence: CDR1 DFQATT, CDR2 SNEGSKA (reference sequence). After removal of 4 bases from V and 2 bases from J, the junction contained 9 bases not matched to a gene. The CDR3 is 15 residues long.

The V call is TRBV20-1, the J call TRBJ2-3; possibly TRBD2 for D (5 bases). CDR3 length: 14 residues. V shed 2 bases and J shed 3 bases, with 12 bases lying between them. CDR1 DFQATT and CDR2 SNEGSKA come from the germline V gene (reference sequence). The CDR3 spells CSARPEVSTDTQYF. CDR3 nucleotide sequence: TGCAGTGCTAGACCGGAGGTCTCTACAGATACGCAGTATTTT.

The gene calls are TRBV20-1 and TRBJ1-2, with TRBD1 matching over 8 bases. CDR1 is DFQATT and CDR2 is SNEGSKA in the germline V gene (reference sequence). This CDR3 is 15 amino acids long. Trimming at V came to 2 bases and at J to 4 bases, leaving 9 bases not matched to a gene. CDR3 DNA sequence: TGCAGTGCTAGAAGACAGGGGCGCTCCTCCTATGGCTACACCTTC. Residues: CSARRQGRSSYGYTF.

This chain links TRBV4-3 with TRBJ2-1, with 7 bases that match TRBD2. There are 15 residues in the CDR3. The junction had 8 bases not matched to a gene; V was cut back by 0 bases and J by 9 bases. Per germline, CDR1 LGHNA and CDR2 YSLEER. The CDR3 spells CASSQDPGGSGEQFF. CDR3 nucleotide sequence: TGCGCCAGCAGCCAAGATCCGGGGGGAAGTGGTGAGCAGTTCTTC.

This clonotype was counted once. The chain is built from TRBV29-1 and TRBJ1-2; D is unresolved. The CDR3 extends over 13 amino acids. Germline lookup yields CDR1 SQVTM and CDR2 ANQGSEA. V gave up 5 bases and J gave up 0 bases, with 10 bases separating them. CDR3: CSVTKGPNYGYTF. CDR3 DNA sequence: TGCAGCGTTACCAAAGGTCCTAACTATGGCTACACCTTC.

This clonotype was picked up a small number of times. The V call is TRBV5-5, the J call TRBJ2-2; TRBD2 agrees at 7 bases. The CDR3 length is 15 residues. The trim removed 7 bases at V and 2 bases at J, leaving 8 bases unmatched. Germline CDR1 SGHKS, CDR2 YYEKEE (reference sequence). CDR3 in DNA: TGTGCCAGCGGGGAGGGAGACAGCAACACCGGGGAGCTGTTTTTT. Its translation: CASGEGDSNTGELFF.

The rearrangement uses TRBV9 and TRBJ1-3; TRBD1 is a possible D gene (5 bases). The V gene lost 4 bases and the J gene lost 1 base, with 18 bases spanning the gap. Germline-derived CDR1 and CDR2 are SGDLS and YYNGEE. This CDR3 is 17 amino acids long. The CDR3: CASSRDLGGGSGNTIYF. CDR3 coding DNA: TGTGCCAGCAGCCGAGATCTGGGGGGGGGTTCTGGAAACACCATATATTTT.

This clonotype was seen a handful of times. The V and J genes are TRBV5-1 and TRBJ2-3; D might be TRBD2 (6 bases). The CDR3 is 16 amino acids. Per germline, CDR1 SGHRS and CDR2 YFSETQ. V lost 4 bases to trimming and J lost 3 bases, with 18 bases between them. The CDR3 nucleotides read TGCGCCAGCAGCACCGGACTACCCCTCGGTACAGATACGCAGTATTTT. Translation gives CASSTGLPLGTDTQYF.

This clonotype was observed a handful of times. The rearrangement joins TRBV6-2 or TRBV6-3 to TRBJ2-7, with D tentatively TRBD1 (6 bases). V lost 6 bases and J lost 3, with 15 bases in between. Germline CDR1 MNHEY, CDR2 SVGEGT. The CDR3 contains 14 residues. In nucleotides, the CDR3 is TGTGCCAGCAGCAACTGGGGGCCCAACTACGAGCAGTACTTC. The encoded protein is CASSNWGPNYEQYF.

As for this clonotype: The junction departs from the called germline gene at one end, perhaps through a read error. The gene calls are TRBV4-3 and TRBJ1-5; possibly TRBD1 for D (6 bases). In germline, CDR1 is LGHNA, CDR2 YSLEER. This CDR3 comprises 15 residues. The CDR3 spells CASSQGGGGNQPQRF. CDR3 nucleotide sequence: TGCGCCAGCAGCCAAGGGGGGGGCGGTAACCAGCCCCAGCGTTTT.

The chain is built from TRBV4-3 and TRBJ2-2; TRBD2 might be the D (5 bases). Trimming removed 3 bases at V and 8 bases at J, with 10 bases between. Per germline, CDR1 LGHNA and CDR2 YSLEER. The CDR3 consists of 13 residues. CDR3 DNA: TGCGCCAGCAGCCAGGGCGGGTCTGGGGAGCTGTTTTTT. Amino acid sequence: CASSQGGSGELFF.

This clonotype showed up just a few times. This chain joins TRBV20-1 and TRBJ1-5; D is ambiguous. The CDR3 is 13 amino acids. The germline V gene has CDR1 DFQATT and CDR2 SNEGSKA (reference sequence). V gave up 5 bases and J gave up 3 bases, with 11 bases separating them. The chain's CDR3 is CSAGPHYNQPQHF. CDR3 sequence (DNA): TGCAGTGCTGGGCCGCACTACAATCAGCCCCAGCATTTT.

V is TRBV11-2 and J is TRBJ1-6; D may be TRBD1 (5 bases). The CDR3 sequence is 19 residues long. Germline V CDR1 and CDR2: SGHAT, FQNNGV. The ends were cut back, 5 bases at V and 1 base at J, with 21 bases in the middle. CDR3: CASSPGRAGMGSYNSPLHF. DNA of the CDR3: TGTGCCAGCAGCCCAGGAAGGGCAGGGATGGGGTCCTATAATTCACCCCTCCACTTT.

This chain uses TRBV20-1 with TRBJ1-4; possibly TRBD1 for D (5 bases). Trimming removed 2 bases from V and 8 bases from J, with 15 bases in between. Germline CDR1 and CDR2: DFQATT and SNEGSKA (reference sequence). The CDR3 is 14 residues long. The CDR3 DNA sequence: TGCAGTGCTAGATCACACATCACAGGCGAAAAACTGTTTTTT. Amino acid sequence: CSARSHITGEKLFF.

This chain links TRBV4-1 with TRBJ2-1; no reliable D call. The CDR3 sequence is 12 residues long. Germline CDR1 reads MGHRA; CDR2 reads YSYEKL. The V end was cut by 0 bases, the J end by 9 bases, with 6 bases between. CDR3 in amino acids: CASSQDRFEQFF. The CDR3 coding sequence is TGCGCCAGCAGCCAAGATAGGTTTGAGCAGTTCTTC.